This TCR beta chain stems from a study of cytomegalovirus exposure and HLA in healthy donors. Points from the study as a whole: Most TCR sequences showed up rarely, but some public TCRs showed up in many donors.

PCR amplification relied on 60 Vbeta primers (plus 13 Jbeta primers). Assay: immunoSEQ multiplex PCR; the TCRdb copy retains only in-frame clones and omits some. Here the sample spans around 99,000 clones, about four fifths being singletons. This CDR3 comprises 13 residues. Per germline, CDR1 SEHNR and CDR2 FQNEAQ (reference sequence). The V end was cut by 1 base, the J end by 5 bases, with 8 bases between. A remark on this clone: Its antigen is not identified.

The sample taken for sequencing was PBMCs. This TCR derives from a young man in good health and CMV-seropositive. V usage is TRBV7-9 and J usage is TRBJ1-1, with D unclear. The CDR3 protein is CASSLEAGTEAFF. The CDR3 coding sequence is TGTGCCAGCAGCTTAGAGGCAGGAACTGAAGCTTTCTTT. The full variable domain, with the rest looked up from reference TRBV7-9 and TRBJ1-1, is DTGVSQNPRHKITKRGQNVTFRCDPISEHNRLYWYRQTLGQGPEFLTYFQNEAQLEKSRLLSDRFSAERPKGSFSTLEIQRTEQGDSAMYLCASSLEAGTEAFFGQGTRLTVV.